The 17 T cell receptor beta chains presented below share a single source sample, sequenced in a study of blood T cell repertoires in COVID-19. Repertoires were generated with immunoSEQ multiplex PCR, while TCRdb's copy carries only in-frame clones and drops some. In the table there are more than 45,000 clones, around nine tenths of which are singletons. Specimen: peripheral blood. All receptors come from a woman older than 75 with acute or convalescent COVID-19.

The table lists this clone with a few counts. CDR3 protein: CASSFPGGYQETQYF. The CDR3 nucleotides are TGTGCCAGCAGTTTCCCAGGGGGGTACCAAGAGACCCAGTACTTC. The chain links TRBV6-2 or TRBV6-3 to TRBJ2-5, with a weak D call TRBD1 (7 bases). V dropped 4 bases and J dropped 0 bases, with 12 bases sitting between them. CDR3 length: 15 amino acids. Germline CDR1 and CDR2: MNHEY and SVGEGT.

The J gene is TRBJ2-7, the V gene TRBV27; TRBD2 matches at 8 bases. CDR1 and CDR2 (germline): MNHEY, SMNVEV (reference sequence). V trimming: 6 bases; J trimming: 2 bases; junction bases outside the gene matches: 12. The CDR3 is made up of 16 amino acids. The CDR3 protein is CASRKRAGDVTYEQYF. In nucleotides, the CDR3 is TGTGCCAGCAGAAAAAGAGCGGGAGACGTTACCTACGAGCAGTACTTC.

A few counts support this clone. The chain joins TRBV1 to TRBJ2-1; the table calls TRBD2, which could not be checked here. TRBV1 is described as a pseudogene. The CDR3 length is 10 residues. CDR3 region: CTSVGGSQFF. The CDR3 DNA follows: TGCACCAGCGTCGGGGGTTCACAGTTCTTC.

The CDR3 protein is CAISESSRGSQPQHF. CDR3 DNA sequence: TGTGCCATCAGTGAGTCGAGCAGGGGGAGTCAGCCCCAGCATTTT. This chain links TRBV10-3 with TRBJ1-5; 7 positions agree with TRBD1. This CDR3 has 15 residues. Trimming cost V 0 bases and J 6 bases; bases outside gene matches: 5. Germline assignment: CDR1 ENHRY and CDR2 SYGVKD.

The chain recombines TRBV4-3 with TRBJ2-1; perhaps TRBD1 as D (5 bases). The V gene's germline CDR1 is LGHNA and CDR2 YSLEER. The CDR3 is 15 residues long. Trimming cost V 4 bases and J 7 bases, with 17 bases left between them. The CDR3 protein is CASSPWSQGQNEQFF. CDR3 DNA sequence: TGCGCCAGCAGCCCCTGGTCGCAGGGTCAAAATGAGCAGTTCTTC.

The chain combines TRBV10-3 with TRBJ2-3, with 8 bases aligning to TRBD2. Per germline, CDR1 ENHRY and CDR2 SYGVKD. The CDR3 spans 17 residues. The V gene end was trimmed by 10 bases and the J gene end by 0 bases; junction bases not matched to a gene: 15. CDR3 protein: CATGGGSGTPSTDTQYF. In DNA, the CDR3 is TGTGCCACCGGGGGGGGTAGCGGGACCCCTAGCACAGATACGCAGTATTTT.

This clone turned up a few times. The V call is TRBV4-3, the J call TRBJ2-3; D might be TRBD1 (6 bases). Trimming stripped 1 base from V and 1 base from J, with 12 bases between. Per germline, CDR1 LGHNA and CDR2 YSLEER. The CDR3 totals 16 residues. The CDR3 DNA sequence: TGCGCCAGCAGCCAAGGTTGGGGGCATCGCACAGATACGCAGTATTTT. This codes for CASSQGWGHRTDTQYF.

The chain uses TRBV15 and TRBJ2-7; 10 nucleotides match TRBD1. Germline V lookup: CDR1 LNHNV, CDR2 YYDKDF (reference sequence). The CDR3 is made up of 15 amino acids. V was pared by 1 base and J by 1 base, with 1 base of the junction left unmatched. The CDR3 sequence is CATSRGGQGSYEQYF. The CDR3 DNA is TGTGCCACCAGCAGAGGGGGACAGGGGTCCTACGAGCAGTACTTC.

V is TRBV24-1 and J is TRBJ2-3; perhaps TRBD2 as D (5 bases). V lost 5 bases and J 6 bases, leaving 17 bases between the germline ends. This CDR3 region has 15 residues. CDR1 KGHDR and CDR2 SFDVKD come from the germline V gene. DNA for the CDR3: TGTGCCACCAGTGTACGGGGAAAAGCGGTCGATACGCAGTATTTT. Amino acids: CATSVRGKAVDTQYF.

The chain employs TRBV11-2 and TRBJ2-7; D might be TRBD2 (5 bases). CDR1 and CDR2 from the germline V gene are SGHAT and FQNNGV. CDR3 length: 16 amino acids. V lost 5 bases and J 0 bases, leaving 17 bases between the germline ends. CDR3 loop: CASSPRVWRASYEQYF. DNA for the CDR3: TGTGCCAGCAGCCCTCGGGTCTGGCGGGCCTCCTACGAGCAGTACTTC.

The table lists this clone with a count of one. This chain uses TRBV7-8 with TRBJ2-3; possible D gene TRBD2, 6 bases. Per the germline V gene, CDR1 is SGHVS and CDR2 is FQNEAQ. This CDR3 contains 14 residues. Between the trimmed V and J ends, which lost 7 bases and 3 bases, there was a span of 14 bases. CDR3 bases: TGTGCCAGCAAGCCTAGCGCCCCGACAGATACGCAGTATTTT. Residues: CASKPSAPTDTQYF.

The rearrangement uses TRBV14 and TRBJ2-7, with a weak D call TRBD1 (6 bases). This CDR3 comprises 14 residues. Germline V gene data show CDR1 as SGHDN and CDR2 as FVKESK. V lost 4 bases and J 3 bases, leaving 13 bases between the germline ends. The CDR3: CASSRRTDDYEQYF. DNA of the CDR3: TGTGCCAGCAGCCGACGGACAGATGACTACGAGCAGTACTTC.

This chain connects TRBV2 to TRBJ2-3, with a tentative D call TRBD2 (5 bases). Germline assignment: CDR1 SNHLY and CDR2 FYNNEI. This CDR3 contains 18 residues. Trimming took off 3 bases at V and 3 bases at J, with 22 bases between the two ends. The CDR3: CASSDIGQWTYMTDTQYF. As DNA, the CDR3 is TGTGCCAGCAGTGATATAGGCCAATGGACTTATATGACAGATACGCAGTATTTT.

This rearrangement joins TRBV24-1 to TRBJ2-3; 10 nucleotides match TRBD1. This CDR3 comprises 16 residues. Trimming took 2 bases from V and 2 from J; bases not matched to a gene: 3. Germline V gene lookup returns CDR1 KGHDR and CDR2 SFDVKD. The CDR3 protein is CATSDWRQGATDTQYF. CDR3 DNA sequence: TGTGCCACCAGTGATTGGAGACAGGGGGCCACAGATACGCAGTATTTT.

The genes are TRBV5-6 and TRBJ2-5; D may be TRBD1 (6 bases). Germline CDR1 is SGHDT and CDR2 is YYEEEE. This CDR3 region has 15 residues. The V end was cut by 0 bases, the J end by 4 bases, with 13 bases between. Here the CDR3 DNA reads TGTGCCAGCAGCTTGGGGGGGCTAACGACAGAGACCCAGTACTTC. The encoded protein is CASSLGGLTTETQYF.

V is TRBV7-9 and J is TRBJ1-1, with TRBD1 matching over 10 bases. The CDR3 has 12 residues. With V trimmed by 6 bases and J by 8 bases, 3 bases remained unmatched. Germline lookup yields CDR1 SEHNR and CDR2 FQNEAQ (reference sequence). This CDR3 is CASSRTGGEAFF. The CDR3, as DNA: TGTGCCAGCAGTCGGACAGGGGGAGAAGCTTTCTTT.

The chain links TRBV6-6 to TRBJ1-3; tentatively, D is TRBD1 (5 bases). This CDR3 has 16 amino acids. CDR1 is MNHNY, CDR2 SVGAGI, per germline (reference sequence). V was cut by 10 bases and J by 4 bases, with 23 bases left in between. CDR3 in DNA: TGTGCCACCGGAACAGGTATCTCAGCGGGAGGAAACACCATATATTTT. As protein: CATGTGISAGGNTIYF.